Listed below are T cell receptor beta chains from one sample, sequenced in a study of blood T cell repertoires in COVID-19. TCRdb keeps only in-frame clones here, not all; method: immunoSEQ multiplex PCR. Of 200,000 to 250,000 clones in the sample, more than 85% were seen once. The specimen was peripheral blood. The origin of the receptors is a man aged 55 to 70 with COVID-19, enrolled during active disease. The conserved cysteine and the conserved F or W are not part of the CDR3 here. Not every row has a clone size; where given, it reads once, few, many or a size class.

>TRBV7-2|NA
ASSLLLAGDTDTQY
>TRBV5-6|NA
ASSRDRSRPQH
>TRBV6-1|NA
ASSENRGLTEAF
>TRBV7-9|NA
ASSGGQGLREKLF
>TRBV7-9|NA
ASSLYGRPTDTQY
>TRBV7-2|once
ASSLSRGRKNEQF
>TRBV6-5|NA
ASSYSNAGEYEQY
>TRBV5-5|NA
ASSRKRQGASNYGYT
>TRBV19|NA
ASSTPGLMPGGYT
>TRBV6-5|NA
ASSLQTGGSYEQY
>TRBV5-1|few
ASSPLSETVSGYT
>TRBV19|few
ASSIGHNPRGQPQH
>TRBV13|NA
ASSLLGDTGELF
>TRBV19|NA
ASSRAVAVYNEQF
>TRBV6-5|NA
ASRPGTGSSYEQY
>TRBV19|NA
ASSKKQVNYGYT
>TRBV18|NA
ASSPNLAGGYEQY
>TRBV6-5|once
ASSRVGGYNEQF
>TRBV2|NA
ASRSTGGSAGELF
>TRBV5-4|NA
ASSLGGSLTNEKLF
>TRBV5-4|NA
ASSRGGVGVSGNEQF
>TRBV18|once
ASSPPRSTDTQY
>TRBV28|NA
ASSLDTGTAEKLF
>TRBV11-1|NA
ASSPSGSGRASIQY